These T cell receptor beta chains were read from a single sample in a study of Ad26.COV2.S vaccination and SARS-CoV-2 variants. TCRdb's copy holds only in-frame clones and misses some; the assay was immunoSEQ multiplex PCR. Of roughly 390,000 clones detected, about nine tenths appear once; the ten largest clones hold approximately 3.7%. The sequencing here drew on peripheral blood, taken in a trial of Ad26.COV2.S vaccine versus placebo. The source is a person aged 18 to 65 who received the Ad26.COV2.S COVID-19 vaccine or a placebo. Each CDR3 is given with its conserved first and last residue. Each record gives: D gene, clone size, J gene, CDR3 length, V gene, CDR3 DNA, CDR3 protein. A D gene is named only where the DNA matches it firmly. Part of the rows lack a size; the others show once, few, many or a class for expanded clones.

d_gene: -; abundance: -; j_gene: TRBJ2-5; len: 13; v_gene: TRBV24-1; CDR3nt: TGTGCCACCAGTGATTTCCCTTTTGAGACCCAGTACTTC; CDR3aa: CATSDFPFETQYF
d_gene: TRBD1; abundance: -; j_gene: TRBJ1-2; len: 12; v_gene: TRBV27; CDR3nt: TGTGCCAGCAGTGGACAGGGGAGTGGCTACACCTTC; CDR3aa: CASSGQGSGYTF
d_gene: TRBD1; abundance: -; j_gene: TRBJ2-1; len: 18; v_gene: TRBV7-9; CDR3nt: TGTGCCAGCAGCCTGCGGTCACCTTACAGGGGGCTGGGGAATGAGCAGTTCTTC; CDR3aa: CASSLRSPYRGLGNEQFF
d_gene: -; abundance: -; j_gene: TRBJ2-1; len: 12; v_gene: TRBV7-6; CDR3nt: TGTGCCAGCAGCCCGTCGGGGAATGAGCAGTTCTTC; CDR3aa: CASSPSGNEQFF
d_gene: -; abundance: -; j_gene: TRBJ1-2; len: 14; v_gene: TRBV19; CDR3nt: TGTGCCAGTAGTCCCCGACAGTTTCCCTATGGCTACACCTTC; CDR3aa: CASSPRQFPYGYTF
d_gene: TRBD1; abundance: -; j_gene: TRBJ2-2; len: 14; v_gene: TRBV29-1; CDR3nt: TGCAGCGTGGGACAGAGTATGAACACCGGGGAGCTGTTTTTT; CDR3aa: CSVGQSMNTGELFF
d_gene: -; abundance: -; j_gene: TRBJ2-7; len: 14; v_gene: TRBV6-1; CDR3nt: TGTGCCAGCAGTGAAGCCAGCACAACCTACGAGCAGTACTTC; CDR3aa: CASSEASTTYEQYF
d_gene: -; abundance: -; j_gene: TRBJ1-1; len: 13; v_gene: TRBV7-2; CDR3nt: TGTGCCAGCAGCTTAGAAGTGAACACTGAAGCTTTCTTT; CDR3aa: CASSLEVNTEAFF
d_gene: TRBD1; abundance: -; j_gene: TRBJ1-1; len: 14; v_gene: TRBV27; CDR3nt: TGTGCCAGCCGCCGGGACAGATTTAACACTGAAGCTTTCTTT; CDR3aa: CASRRDRFNTEAFF
d_gene: -; abundance: once; j_gene: TRBJ1-1; len: 13; v_gene: TRBV3-1/TRBV3-2; CDR3nt: TGTGCCAGCAGCCAAGATCTAGGTGGTGAAGCTTTCTTT; CDR3aa: CASSQDLGGEAFF
d_gene: TRBD1; abundance: -; j_gene: TRBJ2-4; len: 16; v_gene: TRBV20-1; CDR3nt: TGCAGTGCTAGTCCCCCACAGGGGGCGAGCAAAAACATTCAGTACTTC; CDR3aa: CSASPPQGASKNIQYF
d_gene: -; abundance: -; j_gene: TRBJ2-2; len: 16; v_gene: TRBV3-1/TRBV3-2; CDR3nt: TGTGCCAGCAGCCAAGAAGTAGCGGAGAGAAGCCGGGAGCTGTTTTTT; CDR3aa: CASSQEVAERSRELFF
d_gene: TRBD2; abundance: once; j_gene: TRBJ2-3; len: 14; v_gene: TRBV2; CDR3nt: TGTGCCAGCAGAGCGACTAGCGTGGGAGATACGCAGTATTTT; CDR3aa: CASRATSVGDTQYF
d_gene: TRBD1; abundance: -; j_gene: TRBJ2-7; len: 14; v_gene: TRBV19; CDR3nt: TGTGCCAGTAGTCTCCGGGGACAGTCCTACGAGCAGTACTTC; CDR3aa: CASSLRGQSYEQYF
d_gene: -; abundance: once; j_gene: TRBJ2-2; len: 16; v_gene: TRBV27; CDR3nt: TGTGCCAGCAGTCTGTCTGGTCCTGCGGGTCCCGGGGAGCTGTTTTTT; CDR3aa: CASSLSGPAGPGELFF
d_gene: -; abundance: -; j_gene: TRBJ2-4; len: 11; v_gene: TRBV20-1; CDR3nt: TGCAGTGCTAGCGCGGAGGACATTCAGTACTTC; CDR3aa: CSASAEDIQYF
d_gene: TRBD2; abundance: -; j_gene: TRBJ2-2; len: 14; v_gene: TRBV7-8; CDR3nt: TGTGCCAGCAGCTTAAAGCGGGGGGCCGGGGAGCTGTTTTTT; CDR3aa: CASSLKRGAGELFF
d_gene: TRBD2; abundance: few; j_gene: TRBJ2-1; len: 14; v_gene: TRBV27; CDR3nt: TGTGCCAGCAGACCGGGACTAGCGGCCAATGAGCAGTTCTTC; CDR3aa: CASRPGLAANEQFF
d_gene: TRBD1; abundance: -; j_gene: TRBJ1-5; len: 17; v_gene: TRBV7-2; CDR3nt: TGTGCCAGCAGCCCGGACGGACTCAGGGGGCGGCGCGAGCCCCAGCATTTT; CDR3aa: CASSPDGLRGRREPQHF
d_gene: -; abundance: -; j_gene: TRBJ2-7; len: 11; v_gene: TRBV6-5; CDR3nt: TGTGCCAGCAGTCGAGAGAACGAGCAGTACTTC; CDR3aa: CASSRENEQYF
d_gene: -; abundance: -; j_gene: TRBJ1-3; len: 14; v_gene: TRBV6-5; CDR3nt: TGTGCCAGCAGAGACGATCTGCGTGGAAACACCATATATTTT; CDR3aa: CASRDDLRGNTIYF
d_gene: -; abundance: -; j_gene: TRBJ1-3; len: 15; v_gene: TRBV6-5; CDR3nt: TGTGCCAGCAGCATCCCCACAGGGTTTGGAAACACCATATATTTT; CDR3aa: CASSIPTGFGNTIYF
d_gene: TRBD1; abundance: -; j_gene: TRBJ2-7; len: 14; v_gene: TRBV2; CDR3nt: TGTGCCAGCAGTGCCCGGACAGGGATCGACGAGCAGTACTTC; CDR3aa: CASSARTGIDEQYF
d_gene: -; abundance: -; j_gene: TRBJ2-2; len: 15; v_gene: TRBV2; CDR3nt: TGTGCCAGCAGTGAACTCTCTACGACGACTGGGGAGCTGTTTTTT; CDR3aa: CASSELSTTTGELFF
d_gene: TRBD1; abundance: once; j_gene: TRBJ2-7; len: 15; v_gene: TRBV27; CDR3nt: TGTGCCAGCAGTTTACACCGGACAGGCCCCTACGAGCAGTACTTC; CDR3aa: CASSLHRTGPYEQYF
d_gene: -; abundance: -; j_gene: TRBJ1-1; len: 13; v_gene: TRBV12-3/TRBV12-4; CDR3nt: TGTGCCAGCAGTTTCGGCGGGACTCTTGGGGCTTTCTTT; CDR3aa: CASSFGGTLGAFF
d_gene: -; abundance: -; j_gene: TRBJ2-1; len: 14; v_gene: TRBV7-9; CDR3nt: TGTGCCAGCAGCTTAGAGGGCTCGAGGGATGAGCAGTTCTTC; CDR3aa: CASSLEGSRDEQFF
d_gene: -; abundance: -; j_gene: TRBJ1-1; len: 14; v_gene: TRBV6-5; CDR3nt: TGTGCCAGCAGTTACTTAGGGGGGAACACTGAAGCTTTCTTT; CDR3aa: CASSYLGGNTEAFF
d_gene: -; abundance: -; j_gene: TRBJ2-5; len: 13; v_gene: TRBV7-8; CDR3nt: TGTGCCAGCAGCTTACAGGGTCCGGAGACCCAGTACTTC; CDR3aa: CASSLQGPETQYF
d_gene: TRBD1; abundance: -; j_gene: TRBJ1-4; len: 15; v_gene: TRBV28; CDR3nt: TGTGCCAGCAGTGAGTTTGACAGGGGGCGAGAAAAACTGTTTTTT; CDR3aa: CASSEFDRGREKLFF
d_gene: TRBD1; abundance: -; j_gene: TRBJ1-6; len: 16; v_gene: TRBV19; CDR3nt: TGTGCCAGTAGTACCGCAGGGGGCGCCTATAATTCACCCCTCCACTTT; CDR3aa: CASSTAGGAYNSPLHF
d_gene: TRBD1; abundance: -; j_gene: TRBJ2-7; len: 13; v_gene: TRBV13; CDR3nt: TGTGCCAGCAGCAGGGGACAGACCTACGAGCAGTACTTC; CDR3aa: CASSRGQTYEQYF
d_gene: TRBD2; abundance: -; j_gene: TRBJ2-3; len: 15; v_gene: TRBV6-1; CDR3nt: TGTGCCAGCAGTGAACCGACTAGCGGCACAGATACGCAGTATTTT; CDR3aa: CASSEPTSGTDTQYF
d_gene: -; abundance: -; j_gene: TRBJ2-2; len: 16; v_gene: TRBV18; CDR3nt: TGTGCCAGCTCATCGACGGTGGAGGGGGCCACCGGGGAGCTGTTTTTT; CDR3aa: CASSSTVEGATGELFF
d_gene: -; abundance: -; j_gene: TRBJ2-7; len: 13; v_gene: TRBV12-3/TRBV12-4; CDR3nt: TGTGCCAGCAGTCTTTCTGGGGCAAGCGAGCAGTACTTC; CDR3aa: CASSLSGASEQYF
d_gene: -; abundance: -; j_gene: TRBJ2-2; len: 14; v_gene: TRBV2; CDR3nt: TGTGCCAGCGGGGGAGACAGGAACACCGGGGAGCTGTTTTTT; CDR3aa: CASGGDRNTGELFF
d_gene: -; abundance: once; j_gene: TRBJ2-1; len: 12; v_gene: TRBV18; CDR3nt: TGTGCCAGCTCACCCCAGAACAATGAGCAGTTCTTC; CDR3aa: CASSPQNNEQFF
d_gene: -; abundance: -; j_gene: TRBJ2-3; len: 13; v_gene: TRBV10-3; CDR3nt: TGTGCCACCTCCCTCCCCCGTGGCGATACGCAGTATTTT; CDR3aa: CATSLPRGDTQYF
d_gene: TRBD1; abundance: -; j_gene: TRBJ1-2; len: 13; v_gene: TRBV6-1; CDR3nt: TGTGCCAGCAGTGAAAGACAGGGTCGGGGCTACACCTTC; CDR3aa: CASSERQGRGYTF
d_gene: TRBD1; abundance: -; j_gene: TRBJ1-4; len: 16; v_gene: TRBV6-2/TRBV6-3; CDR3nt: TGTGCCAGCAGCCCTTGGACAGGGACAACTAATGAAAAACTGTTTTTT; CDR3aa: CASSPWTGTTNEKLFF
d_gene: TRBD1; abundance: -; j_gene: TRBJ1-2; len: 14; v_gene: TRBV6-5; CDR3nt: TGTGCCAGCAGCCTCCAGACAGGGGGAGAGGGCTACACCTTC; CDR3aa: CASSLQTGGEGYTF
d_gene: -; abundance: -; j_gene: TRBJ2-1; len: 16; v_gene: TRBV27; CDR3nt: TGTGCCAGCAGTTTAGTTCCTGGAGGACACTACAATGAGCAGTTCTTC; CDR3aa: CASSLVPGGHYNEQFF
d_gene: -; abundance: -; j_gene: TRBJ2-5; len: 14; v_gene: TRBV7-7; CDR3nt: TGTGCTAGCAGCTTAGGCGACGAGCAAGAGACCCAGTACTTC; CDR3aa: CASSLGDEQETQYF
d_gene: TRBD2; abundance: -; j_gene: TRBJ2-1; len: 12; v_gene: TRBV6-4; CDR3nt: TGTGCCAGCAGTGGCCGGGGGGGTGAGCAGTTCTTC; CDR3aa: CASSGRGGEQFF